These 10 T cell receptor beta chains were sequenced from one sample in a study of blood T cell repertoires in COVID-19. Method: immunoSEQ multiplex PCR; TCRdb's copy keeps in-frame clones and lacks some. The table records more than 150,000 clones, about four fifths of them present only once. Sequencing used peripheral blood. The receptors were sampled from a man in his sixties with acute or convalescent COVID-19.

This clone was counted only a few times. The chain has TRBV6-6 and TRBJ2-5; D gene ambiguous. V was shortened by 0 bases and J by 1 base, with 6 bases between the two germline ends. Germline V gives CDR1 MNHNY, CDR2 SVGAGI (reference sequence). The CDR3 has 14 amino acids. Written as DNA, the CDR3 is TGTGCCAGCAGTTACTCGAACAGCCAAGAGACCCAGTACTTC. Its translation: CASSYSNSQETQYF.

The chain combines TRBV28 with TRBJ2-7; D unclear. V lost 7 bases, J lost 7 bases, and 8 bases lay in between. Germline values: CDR1 MDHEN, CDR2 SYDVKM. CDR3 length equals 10 residues. CDR3 protein: CASNGREQYF. For the CDR3, the DNA is TGTGCCAGCAATGGGCGAGAGCAGTACTTC.

J is TRBJ2-7 and V is TRBV5-1, with D possibly matching TRBD1 (6 bases). Trimming stripped 7 bases from V and 1 base from J, with 9 bases between. This CDR3 comprises 12 residues. The V gene's germline CDR1 is SGHRS and CDR2 YFSETQ. CDR3 bases: TGCGCCAGCCGGGACACTTCCTACGAGCAGTACTTC. The encoded protein is CASRDTSYEQYF.

V is TRBV28 and J is TRBJ1-5; 7 bases line up with TRBD1. The CDR3 is 15 residues long. From germline, CDR1 is MDHEN and CDR2 SYDVKM. After removal of 5 bases from V and 6 bases from J, the junction contained 10 bases not matched to a gene. The CDR3 DNA reads TGTGCCAGCAGTAGCCGGGACAGCCGCCGTCAGCCCCAGCATTTT. Translating gives CASSSRDSRRQPQHF.

This clone occurred a few times. The chain has TRBV30 and TRBJ2-5; 10 nucleotides match TRBD1. Germline CDR1 is GTSNPN and CDR2 is SVGIG (reference sequence). There are 15 residues in the CDR3. J was trimmed by 5 bases and V by 8 bases; bases with no gene match: 14. The CDR3, as DNA: TGTGCCGCGAACCTCCGACAGGGGGCTGGGGAGACCCAGTACTTC. This encodes CAANLRQGAGETQYF. The whole variable domain, remainder taken from reference TRBV30 and TRBJ2-5, is SQTIHQWPATLVQPVGSPLSLECTVEGTSNPNLYWYRQAAGRGLQLLFYSVGIGQISSEVPQNLSASRPQDRQFILSSKKLLLSDSGFYLCAANLRQGAGETQYFGPGTRLLVL.

Only a few counts were recorded for this clone. The CDR3, as DNA: TGTGCCAGTAGTGACCGACGGACCGGGGGAGCTTTCTTT. This gives the protein CASSDRRTGGAFF. This chain uses TRBV19 with TRBJ1-1; D is perhaps TRBD1 (5 bases). Trimming pared 5 bases from V and 10 bases from J, leaving 17 bases between. The CDR3 contains 13 residues. Germline V lookup: CDR1 LNHDA, CDR2 SQIVND (reference sequence).

The rearrangement joins TRBV11-2 to TRBJ2-1; a possible D gene is TRBD2 (5 bases). This CDR3 comprises 13 residues. Trimming left V 0 bases short and J 10 bases short, with 10 bases between. Germline V gene lookup returns CDR1 SGHAT and CDR2 FQNNGV. CDR3 sequence reads: CASSLDGPGEQFF. The CDR3 region has the DNA TGTGCCAGCAGCTTAGACGGGCCGGGGGAGCAGTTCTTC.

This chain uses TRBV5-1 with TRBJ1-2, with D tentatively TRBD1 (6 bases). Germline CDR1 is SGHRS and CDR2 is YFSETQ. The CDR3 has 13 amino acids. V lost 3 bases and J 7 bases, leaving 13 bases between the germline ends. CDR3 protein: CASSSLQGGGYTF. DNA of the CDR3: TGCGCCAGCAGCTCCCTACAGGGTGGTGGCTACACCTTC. Full variable domain (outside the CDR3, taken from reference TRBV5-1 and TRBJ1-2): KAGVTQTPRYLIKTRGQQVTLSCSPISGHRSVSWYQQTPGQGLQFLFEYFSETQRNKGNFPGRFSGRQFSNSRSEMNVSTLELGDSALYLCASSSLQGGGYTFGSGTRLTVV.

CDR3 residues: CASSLGRTGGGEQYF. The CDR3 bases are TGTGCCAGCAGCTTAGGACGAACAGGGGGTGGTGAGCAGTACTTC. This chain connects TRBV7-2 to TRBJ2-7, with 8 bases matching TRBD1. J lost 7 bases, V lost 1 base, and 9 bases had no gene match. This CDR3 spans 15 amino acids. The germline V gene has CDR1 SGHTA and CDR2 FQGNSA.

The V and J genes are TRBV28 and TRBJ1-5; TRBD1 aligns across 7 bases. This CDR3 region has 15 residues. The V and J ends lost 5 bases and 1 base, in that order; junction bases with no gene match: 5. Germline V CDR1 and CDR2: MDHEN, SYDVKM. For the CDR3, the DNA is TGTGCCAGCAGTCCCCGGGACAGAAGCAATCAGCCCCAGCATTTT. It codes for CASSPRDRSNQPQHF.